This T cell receptor (beta chain) was observed in a study of radiotherapy plus CTLA-4 blockade in lung cancer (dated by TCRdb to 2016 to 2019). With respect to the entire study: Among enrolled patients, under 20% had an objective response and about 30% reached disease control. Results and caveats for the whole study, not just this receptor: After treatment with radiotherapy and ipilimumab, TCR clones that came from tumors expanded in the peripheral blood. The strongest predictors of response were reported to be early dynamic shifts in blood T cell clones along with a rise in serum interferon-beta following radiation.

Library preparation was by the immunoSEQ multiplex PCR assay. Imported from immuneACCESS, the table was reduced by TCRdb to in-frame sequences with V and J called. These copies leave out some clones; in studies compared against another copy, an unresolved V gene accounts for under half, and the cause of the remainder is not known. This sample is represented by more than 90,000 clones; just over 85% of them were singletons. Approximately 5% of the sample rests with the top ten. In the case of this clone: Its antigen has not been determined. No base qualities exist here, and no much larger clone lies one base off it.

Trimming removed 3 bases from V and 8 bases from J, leaving 13 bases between the germline ends. The CDR1 and CDR2 encoded by the germline V gene are SGHAT and FQNNGV. The CDR3 covers 14 residues, taking in both the cysteine and the phenylalanine. The only DNA kept is the CDR3, 42 bases in frame from the first base. The study evaluated CTLA-4 blockade (ipilimumab) given together with focal radiation therapy in patients who had chemo-refractory metastatic non-small-cell lung cancer. This receptor was obtained from a human donor with non-small cell lung cancer that progressed on radiotherapy plus ipilimumab. The sequence joins TRBV11-2 to TRBJ1-4, with TRBD1 perhaps the D gene, on 5 matching bases. This specimen consisted of peripheral blood, obtained from a patient treated with radiotherapy plus ipilimumab. The DNA is as follows: TGTGCCAGCAGCTTCTTGCAGGGTCGCGAAAAACTGTTTTTT. The translation is CASSFLQGREKLFF.